The source of this TCR beta chain is a study of T cell repertoires in cytomegalovirus infection (dated by TCRdb to the late 2010s). Regarding the research as a whole: Peptide stimulations targeted recently identified HLA-C-restricted CMV epitopes, whose presentation resists viral immunomodulation, together with well-studied HLA-B-restricted epitopes. Donor HLA type was relevant to the analysis, because carriage of CMV infection together with the matching HLA type was indicated by public TCR beta signatures. Overall study outcomes, separate from this receptor: The ex vivo response was dominated by HLA-C-restricted CMV-specific TCR beta clonotypes, which also provided the single most frequent clonotype in two of eight donors. In both this cohort and an independent cohort of 352 donors, the cumulative frequency of public TCR beta family members distinguished carriers of CMV infection plus the relevant HLA type.

CDR1 and CDR2, looked up from the germline V gene, are MNHGY and SAAAGT. The CDR3 measures 16 amino acids from cysteine to phenylalanine. Only the CDR3 DNA is retained, 48 bases long and in frame from the first base. The V and J ends are trimmed by 2 bases and 4 bases, leaving 16 bases between them. TCRdb shows the sequencer as Illumina HiSeq 1500. TCRdb reworked the public reads: Q25 trimming with fastp, MiXCR clone assembly, productive beta chains retained. Rows matching on CDR3 protein sequence are summarized as one entry with the most common DNA and genes. The sample has some 50,000 distinct CDR3 sequences on record, 20% to 25% of them singletons. Of the sample, roughly 90% is held by the ten largest clones. The label giving this sample's treatment or condition can be read as: in vitro stimulation with specific CMV peptide epitopes to enrich CMV-specific T cells. To note about this clonotype: Its binding antigen is unknown. No base quality values were provided; no much bigger clone lies one nucleotide off.

The V and J segments used are TRBV6-8 and TRBJ2-3, with the D gene tentatively TRBD1 or TRBD2, based on 5 matching bases in each. The TCR was taken from a human donor in good health (CMV status not recorded). Some clones in this sample may be carry-over from other donors' samples. This specimen was CD8+ T cells from cultured PBMCs, taken from culture after CMV antigen stimulation. The CDR3 loop reads CASSYVGTHKSDTQYF. The sequence in DNA is TGTGCCAGCAGTTACGTGGGGACCCATAAGTCAGATACGCAGTATTTT.